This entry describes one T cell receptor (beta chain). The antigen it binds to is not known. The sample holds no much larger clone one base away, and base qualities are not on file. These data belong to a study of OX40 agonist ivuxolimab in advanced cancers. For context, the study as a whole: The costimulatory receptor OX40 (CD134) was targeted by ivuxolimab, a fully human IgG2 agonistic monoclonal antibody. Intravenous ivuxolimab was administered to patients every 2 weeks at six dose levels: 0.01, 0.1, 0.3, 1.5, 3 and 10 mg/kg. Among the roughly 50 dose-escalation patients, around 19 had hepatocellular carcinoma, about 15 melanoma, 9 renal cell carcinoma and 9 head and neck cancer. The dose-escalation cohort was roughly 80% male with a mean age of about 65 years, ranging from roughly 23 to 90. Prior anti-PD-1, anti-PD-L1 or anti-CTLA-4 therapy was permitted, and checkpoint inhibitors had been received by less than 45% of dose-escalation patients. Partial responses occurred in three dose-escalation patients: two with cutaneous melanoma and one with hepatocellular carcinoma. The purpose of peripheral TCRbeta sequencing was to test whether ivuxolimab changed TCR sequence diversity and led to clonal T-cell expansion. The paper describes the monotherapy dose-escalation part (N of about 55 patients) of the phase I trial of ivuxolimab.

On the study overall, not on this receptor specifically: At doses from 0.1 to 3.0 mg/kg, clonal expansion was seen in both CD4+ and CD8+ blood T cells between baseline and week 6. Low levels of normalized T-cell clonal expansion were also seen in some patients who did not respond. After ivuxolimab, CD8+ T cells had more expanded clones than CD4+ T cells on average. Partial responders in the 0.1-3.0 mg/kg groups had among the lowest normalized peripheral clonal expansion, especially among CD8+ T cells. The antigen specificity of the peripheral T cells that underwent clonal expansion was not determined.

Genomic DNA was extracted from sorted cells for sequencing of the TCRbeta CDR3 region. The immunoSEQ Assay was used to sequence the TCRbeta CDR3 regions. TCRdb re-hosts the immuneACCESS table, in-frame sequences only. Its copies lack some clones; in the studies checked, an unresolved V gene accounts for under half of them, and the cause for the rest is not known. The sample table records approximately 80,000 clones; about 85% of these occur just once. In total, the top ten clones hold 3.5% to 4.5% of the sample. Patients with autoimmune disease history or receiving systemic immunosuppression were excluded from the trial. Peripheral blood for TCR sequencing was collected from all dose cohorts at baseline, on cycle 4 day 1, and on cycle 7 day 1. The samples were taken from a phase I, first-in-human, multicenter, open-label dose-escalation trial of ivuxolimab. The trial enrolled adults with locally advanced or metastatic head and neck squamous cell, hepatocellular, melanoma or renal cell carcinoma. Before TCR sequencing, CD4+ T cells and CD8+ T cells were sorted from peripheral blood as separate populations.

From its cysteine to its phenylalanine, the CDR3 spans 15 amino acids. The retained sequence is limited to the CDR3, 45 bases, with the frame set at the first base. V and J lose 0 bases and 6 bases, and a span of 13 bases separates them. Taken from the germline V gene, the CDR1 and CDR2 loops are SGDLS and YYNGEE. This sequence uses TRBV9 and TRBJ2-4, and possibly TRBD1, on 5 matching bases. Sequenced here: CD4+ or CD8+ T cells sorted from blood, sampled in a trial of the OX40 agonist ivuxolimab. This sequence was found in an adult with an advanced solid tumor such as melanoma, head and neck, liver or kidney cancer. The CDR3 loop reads CASSVVAGPGNIQYF. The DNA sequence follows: TGTGCCAGCAGCGTAGTCGCAGGGCCCGGAAACATTCAGTACTTC.